The 8 T cell receptor beta chains reported below all come from one sample, sequenced in a study of regulatory T cells in long-lasting Graves disease. Time point indicated: newly diagnosed GD, antithyroid drugs for less than 3 months. Making the TCR library involved RNA that had been extracted from PBMCs. Construction of the TCR beta libraries employed iRepertoire HTBI primers in conjunction with Arm-PCR of CDR3 regions. Each CDR3 protein is one row after TCRdb ran MiXCR on the multiplex PCR reads. Altogether hundreds of thousands of distinct CDR3 sequences are present, 15% to 20% being singletons, with the ten largest covering around 18%. These data were likewise used in another study, on T cells in Graves' hyperthyroidism and ophthalmopathy.

The sample consisted of peripheral blood mononuclear cells (PBMCs), taken at new diagnosis, from a patient treated with antithyroid drugs. The receptor set was obtained from a woman aged 25 to 39 with Graves disease.

The sample holds a few counts of this clonotype. The V gene is TRBV3-1, the J gene TRBJ1-3; D is ambiguous. CDR1 is LGHDT, CDR2 YNNKEL, per germline (reference sequence). There are 16 residues in the CDR3. V was cut by 0 bases and J by 2 bases, with 11 bases left in between. CDR3: CASSQDLGPTGNTIYF. The CDR3 DNA is TGTGCCAGCAGCCAAGATTTGGGTCCGACTGGAAACACCATATATTTT.

This clonotype was observed at least ten times. V and J are TRBV2 and TRBJ2-5, with TRBD1 matching over 9 bases. The CDR3 length is 16 residues. V lost 11 bases and J lost 2; bases outside the gene matches: 15. The V gene's germline CDR1 is SNHLY and CDR2 FYNNEI. Here the CDR3 DNA reads TGTGCCTTTCTGGACAGGGGACCGTCCCGTCAAGAGACCCAGTACTTC. Translating it yields CAFLDRGPSRQETQYF.

This clonotype was recorded at least ten times. The CDR3 here is CASSEDRGDTQYF. The CDR3 DNA sequence: TGTGCCAGCAGTGAAGACAGGGGAGATACGCAGTATTTT. This chain links TRBV6-1 with TRBJ2-3; 7 nucleotides match TRBD1. The CDR3 consists of 13 residues. The J segment lost 5 bases and the V segment lost 1 base, leaving 0 bases of the junction unmatched. CDR1 is MNHNS, CDR2 SASEGT, per germline.

This clonotype has a count of ten or more. This chain joins TRBV6-1 and TRBJ1-1, with D unresolved. Per the germline V gene, CDR1 is MNHNS and CDR2 is SASEGT. The CDR3 sequence is 12 residues long. Between the trimmed V and J ends, which lost 11 bases and 4 bases, there was a span of 14 bases. The CDR3 sequence is CAATLGVTEAFF. The CDR3 nucleotides read TGTGCCGCAACGCTCGGGGTCACTGAAGCTTTCTTT.

This clonotype appeared a few times. The gene calls are TRBV6-1 and TRBJ2-7; a possible D gene is TRBD2 (5 bases). Trimming removed 8 bases from V and 3 bases from J, with 17 bases in between. This CDR3 has 14 residues. Looked up from germline, CDR1 is MNHNS and CDR2 is SASEGT. CDR3 nucleotide sequence: TGTGCCAGCTATCCGAGGGTAGGAAACTACGAGCAGTACTTC. Its protein is CASYPRVGNYEQYF.

The chain joins TRBV7-2 to TRBJ1-2; weak D call: TRBD1 (5 bases). The germline V and J ends were trimmed by 5 bases and 4 bases, with 20 bases remaining between them. Germline V CDR1 and CDR2: SGHTA, FQGNSA. CDR3 length equals 16 residues. The CDR3 region has the DNA TGTGCCAGCAGCCCCAAAACCGGGGCGGCGGGCTATGGCTACACCTTC. Amino acid sequence: CASSPKTGAAGYGYTF.

CDR3 DNA: TGCAGCGTTGAAGCTAATCGGCGGAATGAGCAGTTCTTC. It encodes CSVEANRRNEQFF. V gene TRBV29-1 combines with J gene TRBJ2-1, with D uncertain. The CDR3 loop spans 13 amino acids. Trimming took off 1 base at V and 7 bases at J, with 11 bases between the two ends. The germline V gene has CDR1 SQVTM and CDR2 ANQGSEA.

The V call is TRBV6-1, the J call TRBJ2-7; TRBD1 matches 8 bases. This CDR3 spans 15 amino acids. The junction had 11 bases not matched to a gene; V was cut back by 6 bases and J by 4 bases. The germline V gene encodes CDR1 MNHNS and CDR2 SASEGT. Here the CDR3 DNA reads TGTGCCAGCAGAATGGGGGCTACAGGGGGATACGAGCAGTACTTC. Protein sequence: CASRMGATGGYEQYF.